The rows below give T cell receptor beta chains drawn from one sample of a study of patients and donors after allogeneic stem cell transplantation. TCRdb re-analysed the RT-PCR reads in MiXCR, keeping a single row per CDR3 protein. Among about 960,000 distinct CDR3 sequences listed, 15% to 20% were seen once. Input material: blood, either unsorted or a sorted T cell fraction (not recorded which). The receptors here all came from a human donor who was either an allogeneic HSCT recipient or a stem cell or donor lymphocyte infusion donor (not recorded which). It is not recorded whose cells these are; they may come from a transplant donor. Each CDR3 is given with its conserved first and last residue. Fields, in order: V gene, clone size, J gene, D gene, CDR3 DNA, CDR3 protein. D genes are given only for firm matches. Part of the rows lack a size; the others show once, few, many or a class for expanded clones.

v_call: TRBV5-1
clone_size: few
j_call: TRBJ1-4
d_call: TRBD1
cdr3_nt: TGCGCCAGCGGAGTGACAGGGACTAATGAAAAACTGTTTTTT
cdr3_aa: CASGVTGTNEKLFF

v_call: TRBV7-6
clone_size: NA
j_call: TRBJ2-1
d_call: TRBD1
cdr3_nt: TGTGCCAGCAGCTTAGTAGGTCAGGGGGCGCGGTCCCATGAGCAGTTCTTC
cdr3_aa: CASSLVGQGARSHEQFF

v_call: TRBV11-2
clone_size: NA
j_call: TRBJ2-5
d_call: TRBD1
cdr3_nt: TGTGCCAGCAGCCGACAGGGTATCGAGGCCCAGTACTTC
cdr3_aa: CASSRQGIEAQYF

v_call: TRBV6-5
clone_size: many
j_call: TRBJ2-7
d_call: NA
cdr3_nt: TGTGCCAGCAGTTACAGGGAAGCCTACGAGCAGTACTTC
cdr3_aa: CASSYREAYEQYF

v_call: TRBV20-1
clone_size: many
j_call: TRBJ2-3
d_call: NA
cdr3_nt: TGCAGCGCCCCGGGGCGGACAGATACGCAGTATTTT
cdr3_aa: CSAPGRTDTQYF

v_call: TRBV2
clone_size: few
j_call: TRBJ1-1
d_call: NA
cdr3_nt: TGTGCCAGCACCCCTGAAGGGGGGCCGAACACTGAAGCTTTCTTT
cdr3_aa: CASTPEGGPNTEAFF

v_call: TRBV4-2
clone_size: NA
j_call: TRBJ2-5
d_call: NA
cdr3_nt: TGTGCCAGCAGCCAAGATTGGGCCGCCGGGGGAAGGAAAGAGACCCAGTACTTC
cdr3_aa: CASSQDWAAGGRKETQYF

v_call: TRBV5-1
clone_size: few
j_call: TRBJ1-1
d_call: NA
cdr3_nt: TGCGCCAGCAGCCCCACTCACGGCACTGAAGCTTTCTTT
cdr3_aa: CASSPTHGTEAFF

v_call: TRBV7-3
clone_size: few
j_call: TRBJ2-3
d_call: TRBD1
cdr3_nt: TGTGCCAGCAGCCCTTTCCCAAGACAGGGAACAGATACGCAGTATTTT
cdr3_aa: CASSPFPRQGTDTQYF

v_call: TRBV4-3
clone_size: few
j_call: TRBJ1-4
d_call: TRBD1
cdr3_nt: TGCGCCAGCAGATCCGGGACAGGGGTCACTAATGAAAAACTGTTTTTT
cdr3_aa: CASRSGTGVTNEKLFF

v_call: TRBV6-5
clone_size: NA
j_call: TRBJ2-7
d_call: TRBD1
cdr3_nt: TGTGCCAGCAGTTACACGGAACCGGGACAGGGCTCCTACGAGCAGTACTTC
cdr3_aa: CASSYTEPGQGSYEQYF

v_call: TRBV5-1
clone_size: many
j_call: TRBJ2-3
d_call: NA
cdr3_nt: TGCGCCAGCAGCCAAACCCCCGGTCGGGCAGATACGCAGTATTTT
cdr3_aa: CASSQTPGRADTQYF

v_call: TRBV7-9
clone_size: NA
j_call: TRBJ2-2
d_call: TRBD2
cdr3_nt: TGTGCGGGGGGACTAGCGGGAGTCTCCACCGGGGAGCTGTTTTTT
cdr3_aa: CAGGLAGVSTGELFF

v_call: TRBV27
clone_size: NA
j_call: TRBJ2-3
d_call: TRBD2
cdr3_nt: TGTGCCAGCAGTCCACTGACTAGCTCCACCTACACAGATACGCAGTATTTT
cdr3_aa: CASSPLTSSTYTDTQYF

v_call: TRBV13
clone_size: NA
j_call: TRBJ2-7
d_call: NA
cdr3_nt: TGTGCCAGCTCCTCCCGGGAGTCGTCCCACGAGCAGTACTTC
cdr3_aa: CASSSRESSHEQYF

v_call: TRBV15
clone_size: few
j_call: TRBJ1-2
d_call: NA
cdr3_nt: TGTGCCACCAGCGCGGGCAGGGGTCGAGTGGCTCACTATGGCTACACCTTC
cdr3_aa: CATSAGRGRVAHYGYTF

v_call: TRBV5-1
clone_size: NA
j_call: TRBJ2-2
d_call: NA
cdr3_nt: TGCGCCAGCAGCCCATCCTTGCCGGGAGCCGGGGAGCTGTTTTTT
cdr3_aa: CASSPSLPGAGELFF

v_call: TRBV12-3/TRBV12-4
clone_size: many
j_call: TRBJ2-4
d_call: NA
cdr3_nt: TGTGCCAGCAGTTTCACAGAGGCGGGAAACATTCAGTACTTC
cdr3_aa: CASSFTEAGNIQYF

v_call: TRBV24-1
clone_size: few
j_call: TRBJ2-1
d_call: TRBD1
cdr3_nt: TGTGCCACCAGTCCAGCTGACAGGGTGGGATATAATGAGCAGTTCTTC
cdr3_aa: CATSPADRVGYNEQFF

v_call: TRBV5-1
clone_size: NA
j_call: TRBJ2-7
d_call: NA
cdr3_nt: TGCGCCAGCAGCTTAGACGGATACTACGAGCAGTACTTC
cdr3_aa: CASSLDGYYEQYF

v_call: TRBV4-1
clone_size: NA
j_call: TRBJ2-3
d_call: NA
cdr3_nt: TGCGCCAGCAGCCAGGATGGCGACCGTAAGGGTGGTACGCAGTATTTT
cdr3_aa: CASSQDGDRKGGTQYF

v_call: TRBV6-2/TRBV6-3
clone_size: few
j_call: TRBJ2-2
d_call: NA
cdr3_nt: TGTGCCAGCAGTCACAGCACCAAAGGGGACACCGGGGAGCTGTTTTTT
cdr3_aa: CASSHSTKGDTGELFF

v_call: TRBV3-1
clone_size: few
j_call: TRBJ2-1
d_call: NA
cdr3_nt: TGTGCCAGCAGCCAAGGGTTGCGGCATGAGCAGTTCTTC
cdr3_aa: CASSQGLRHEQFF

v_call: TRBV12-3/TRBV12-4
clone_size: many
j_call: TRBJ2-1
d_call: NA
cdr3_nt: TGTGCCAGCAGTCTGGGGGAGAGAAGCTTTTACAATGAGCAGTTCTTC
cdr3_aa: CASSLGERSFYNEQFF

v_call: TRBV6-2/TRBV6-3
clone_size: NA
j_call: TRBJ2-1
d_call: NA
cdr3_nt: TGTGCCAGCAGCATTACAACGATCCCGAATGAGCAGTTCTTC
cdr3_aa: CASSITTIPNEQFF

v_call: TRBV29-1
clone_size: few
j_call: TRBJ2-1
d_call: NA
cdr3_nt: TGCAGCGTTGACGATCACAATGAGCAGTTCTTC
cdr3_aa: CSVDDHNEQFF

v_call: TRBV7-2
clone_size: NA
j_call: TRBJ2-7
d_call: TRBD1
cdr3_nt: TGTGCCAGCAGCCCCTGGGGGACAGGGATGCAGCAGTACTTC
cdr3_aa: CASSPWGTGMQQYF

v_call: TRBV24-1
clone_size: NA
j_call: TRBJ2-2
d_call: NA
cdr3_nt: TGTGCCACCAGCCGGAAGGGGTTGCACGAGAACACCGGGGAGCTGTTTTTT
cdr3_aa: CATSRKGLHENTGELFF

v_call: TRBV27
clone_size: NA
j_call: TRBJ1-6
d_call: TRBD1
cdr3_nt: TGTGCCAGCAGTGCCGGGACAGGTTGGGTGCGGTCACCCCTCCACTTT
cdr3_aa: CASSAGTGWVRSPLHF